This record covers a single T cell receptor beta chain. This clonotype has ten or more counts. The clone's antigen remains unknown. Base qualities are not recorded, but no much larger clone differs from it by a single base. Including the terminal cysteine and phenylalanine, the CDR3 comprises 14 residues. Only CDR3 DNA remains: 42 bases, in frame from the first base. As encoded in the germline V gene, CDR1 is SQVTM while CDR2 is ANQGSEA. V is clipped by 4 bases and J by 1 base, and the sequence between their germline boundaries is 14 bases long. This sample was included in a study of identical twins (TCRdb year 2016). Regarding the study in general: The study deep-sequenced TCR alpha and beta repertoires from monozygotic twins, unrelated adults of various ages and cord blood to test whether fetal clonotypes persist. To rule out contamination, the twin experiments were replicated at different times with different library preparation protocols. What the research found in general, with its limitations: Because the same donors could not be followed over many years, the conclusions depended on cross-sectional statistical analysis. Fewer insertions were carried by abundant cord blood beta clonotypes, a similar but weaker trend appeared in young adult naive repertoires, and no such trend appeared in memory repertoires. A weaker excess of twin sharing was found in beta out-of-frame sequences because the signal-to-noise ratio was lowered by fewer shared sequences. Zero-insertion analyses could be partly confounded by invariant T cells such as MAIT and iNKT, though diverse VJ usage argued against such confounding for most clonotypes. Recombination models systematically underestimated out-of-frame TCR alpha sharing in monozygotic twins but agreed with sharing between unrelated individuals. Compared with coincidental sharing between unrelated individuals, out-of-frame TCR alpha sequences shared between twins had an excess of sequences with low generation probability.

Every donor was a healthy Caucasian. Three unrelated non-twin adults were additionally sequenced: a male aged 18 to 29, a male aged 50 to 60 and a female aged 50 to 60. Miltenyi CD45RO+ enrichment and human naive T-cell isolation kits were used to isolate memory (CD45RO+) and naive T cells from PBMC. The library relied on 5' RACE. Data came from an Illumina HiSeq 2000. A universal primer binding site was added through template switching, and the final cDNA carried a unique molecular identifier so that TCR cDNA molecules could be counted accurately. Specific primers in the conserved constant-segment region were used to synthesize first-strand cDNA for the TCR alpha and beta chains. Each cDNA library was double barcoded, with a SMART-Mk sample barcode plus Illumina barcodes, to control for contamination. Two successive PCR steps introduced TruSeq adapter sequences along with Illumina sample barcodes. The TCR alpha and beta cDNA libraries were sequenced on the Illumina HiSeq platform using custom primers. In the authors' own workflow: MiGEC processed the raw reads to extract unique molecular identifiers, while MiXCR was used to determine the CDR3 positions. For each individual, recombination models were inferred using an EM algorithm with the repgenHMM and IGoR tools. The tcR package in R was used for shared clonotype analysis, with sharing normalized by the product of cloneset sizes. Out-of-frame nonproductive sequences were analyzed to study raw recombination free of thymic and clonal selection effects. TCRdb cleaned the public reads at Q25 with fastp, built clones with MiXCR and kept in-frame beta chains. A single entry per CDR3 protein holds the most common genes and DNA from its merged rows. The V and J calls follow TCRdb's processing rather than the paper's. For this sample the table gives approximately 410,000 distinct CDR3 sequences, of which around a sixth were detected only once. The ten largest clones take up roughly 12% of the sample.

This TCR came from a man in his fifties in good health. Input material: naive T cells sorted from blood. The intended sense of this specimen's cell subset or site label: cells isolated with a human naive T-cell isolation kit. The sequence links TRBV29-1 to TRBJ2-7; the D segment cannot be called with confidence. The CDR3 protein is CSVGAAQASYEQYF. In nucleotide form, the sequence is TGCAGCGTTGGCGCGGCCCAGGCTTCCTACGAGCAGTACTTC.